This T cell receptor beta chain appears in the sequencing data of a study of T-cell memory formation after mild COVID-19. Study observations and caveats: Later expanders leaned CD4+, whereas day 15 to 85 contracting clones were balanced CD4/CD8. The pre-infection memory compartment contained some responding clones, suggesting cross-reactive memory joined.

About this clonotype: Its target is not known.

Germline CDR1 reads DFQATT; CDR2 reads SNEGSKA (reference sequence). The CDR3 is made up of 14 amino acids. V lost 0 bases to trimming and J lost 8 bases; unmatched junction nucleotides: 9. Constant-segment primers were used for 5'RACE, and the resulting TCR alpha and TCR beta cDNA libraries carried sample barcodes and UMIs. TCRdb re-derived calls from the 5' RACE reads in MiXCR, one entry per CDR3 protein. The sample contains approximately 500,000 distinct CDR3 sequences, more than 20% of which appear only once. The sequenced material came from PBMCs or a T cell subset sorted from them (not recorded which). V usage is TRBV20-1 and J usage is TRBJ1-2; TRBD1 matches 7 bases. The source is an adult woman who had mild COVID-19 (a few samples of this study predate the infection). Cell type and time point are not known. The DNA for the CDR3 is TGCAGTGCTAGAGATATGGAGGGGGCTCTCGGCTACACCTTC. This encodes CSARDMEGALGYTF.